Listed here are 21 T cell receptor beta chains from one sample, sequenced in a study of identical twins. TCRdb used MiXCR to reprocess the 5' RACE reads, holding one entry per CDR3 protein. The sample lists around 510,000 distinct CDR3 sequences, around an eighth occurring once. These data were likewise used in another study, on yellow fever vaccine responses in identical twins.

The sample was CD4+ T cells sorted from blood. The receptors stem from a woman aged 18-29 years in good health.

The chain has TRBV4-2 and TRBJ1-6; possibly TRBD1 for D (5 bases). Trimming removed 4 bases from V and 6 bases from J, with 13 bases in between. This CDR3 has 15 residues. Germline CDR1 is LGHNA and CDR2 is YNFKEQ. CDR3 sequence: CASSPRDGLNSPLHF. The CDR3 DNA is TGTGCCAGCAGCCCTCGGGACGGACTTAATTCACCCCTCCACTTT.

Many counts were recorded for this clonotype. The chain couples TRBV12-3 or TRBV12-4 to TRBJ1-5, with unresolved D. CDR3 length: 14 amino acids. The V and J ends lost 1 base and 2 bases respectively, with 6 bases between them. CDR3 nucleotides: TGTGCCAGCAGTTTAGGGATGGGCAATCAGCCCCAGCATTTT. Its translation is CASSLGMGNQPQHF.

This clonotype was recorded a few times. The chain employs TRBV10-3 and TRBJ1-2; D call uncertain. Germline V gene sequence: CDR1 ENHRY, CDR2 SYGVKD. This CDR3 spans 16 amino acids. Trimming removed 3 bases at V and 5 bases at J, with 19 bases between. The CDR3 reads CAISDGRTSMIYGYTF. The CDR3, as DNA: TGTGCCATCAGTGACGGGAGGACCAGCATGATTTATGGCTACACCTTC.

This clonotype was seen only a few times. This sequence joins TRBV28 and TRBJ1-6; no reliable D call. Germline CDR1 and CDR2: MDHEN and SYDVKM. This CDR3 has 16 residues. With 0 bases removed from V and 6 bases from J, the gap between germline ends came to 12 bases. CDR3 amino acids: CASSLWESRPNSPLHF. The CDR3 DNA is TGTGCCAGCAGTTTATGGGAGTCCCGCCCTAATTCACCCCTCCACTTT.

The genes are TRBV23-1 and TRBJ2-4; D ambiguous. TRBV23-1 falls under the ORF class, with uncertain function. The CDR3 has 15 amino acids. V was clipped by 0 bases and J by 9 bases, with 15 bases between them. The DNA of the CDR3 is TGCGCCAGCAGTCAATCCGAAGGCGGACGGATCATTCAGTACTTC. It yields the protein CASSQSEGGRIIQYF.

This clonotype was counted only a few times. This sequence joins TRBV24-1 and TRBJ2-5; D possibly matches TRBD1 or TRBD2 (5 bases each). CDR1 is KGHDR and CDR2 is SFDVKD in the germline V gene. V shed 0 bases and J shed 1 base, with 8 bases lying between them. The CDR3 length is 15 residues. The CDR3 DNA reads as TGTGCCACCAGTGATTTGCGGGGCAGCCAAGAGACCCAGTACTTC. Amino acids: CATSDLRGSQETQYF.

This clonotype came up a few times. V and J are TRBV19 and TRBJ2-3, with D perhaps TRBD2 (5 bases). Trimming pared 6 bases from V and 1 base from J, leaving 14 bases between. Per the germline V gene, CDR1 is LNHDA and CDR2 is SQIVND (reference sequence). This CDR3 is 15 amino acids long. CDR3 sequence (DNA): TGTGCCAGTAGGAGCTTTAGGGAGCGCACAGATACGCAGTATTTT. Its protein product is CASRSFRERTDTQYF.

This clonotype was detected once. The V gene is TRBV6-5, the J gene TRBJ1-2; D unresolved. The CDR3 has 14 amino acids. V shed 4 bases and J shed 7 bases, with 16 bases lying between them. CDR1 and CDR2 from the germline V gene are MNHEY and SVGAGI. The CDR3 nucleotides read TGTGCCAGCAGTTCCACAGTCGCAACCAGTGGCTACACCTTC. It is translated as CASSSTVATSGYTF.

The CDR3: CASRYGGGLGEQYF. In nucleotides, the CDR3 is TGTGCCAGCAGATATGGCGGGGGGCTGGGCGAGCAGTACTTC. The chain is built from TRBV12-3 or TRBV12-4 and TRBJ2-7; 8 bases agree with TRBD2. The length of the CDR3 is 14 residues. V lost 6 bases, J lost 6 bases, and 10 bases stayed unmatched.

There are many counts of this clonotype. CDR3 residues: CASSLPTKTRPQYF. The CDR3 nucleotides read TGTGCCAGCAGCTTACCGACAAAGACTAGACCGCAGTATTTT. The chain has TRBV13 and TRBJ2-3, with TRBD2 as a possible D gene (6 bases). Trimming pared 2 bases from V and 10 bases from J, leaving 16 bases between. CDR3 length: 14 residues. Germline V gives CDR1 PRHDT, CDR2 FYEKMQ (reference sequence).

The chain recombines TRBV10-3 with TRBJ2-5; D might be TRBD1 (6 bases). The germline V and J ends were trimmed by 2 bases and 2 bases, with 21 bases remaining between them. The germline CDR1 and CDR2 sequences are ENHRY and SYGVKD. The CDR3 is 18 amino acids. The CDR3 reads CAISERAGVIVGQETQYF. The CDR3 DNA reads TGTGCCATCAGTGAGAGGGCAGGGGTGATAGTTGGGCAAGAGACCCAGTACTTC.

This chain connects TRBV4-1 to TRBJ2-3; TRBD2 aligns across 9 bases. Germline values: CDR1 MGHRA, CDR2 YSYEKL. Trimming took 1 base from V and 3 from J; bases not matched to a gene: 2. CDR3 size: 15 residues. CDR3 in amino acids: CASSQGSGSTDTQYF. CDR3 nucleotide sequence: TGCGCCAGCAGCCAAGGTAGCGGGAGTACAGATACGCAGTATTTT.

J is TRBJ2-1 and V is TRBV20-1, with 9 bases aligning to TRBD2. CDR1 DFQATT and CDR2 SNEGSKA come from the germline V gene (reference sequence). V was pared by 5 bases and J by 4 bases, with 3 bases of the junction left unmatched. CDR3 length equals 13 residues. CDR3: CSAGGLAYNEQFF. For the CDR3, the DNA is TGCAGTGCTGGGGGACTAGCATACAATGAGCAGTTCTTC.

The chain links TRBV28 to TRBJ2-7, with D uncertain. The CDR3 is 15 residues long. Per the germline V gene, CDR1 is MDHEN and CDR2 is SYDVKM. The V and J ends lost 6 bases and 0 bases respectively, with 15 bases between them. CDR3 loop: CASSQPGPASYEQYF. The CDR3 DNA follows: TGTGCCAGCAGCCAGCCCGGACCGGCCTCCTACGAGCAGTACTTC.

The gene calls are TRBV2 and TRBJ2-6; weak D call: TRBD2 (6 bases). The CDR3 extends over 15 amino acids. Germline lookup yields CDR1 SNHLY and CDR2 FYNNEI. V shed 4 bases and J shed 0 bases, with 7 bases lying between them. The CDR3 region is CASSVGGSGANVLTF. CDR3 nucleotides: TGTGCCAGCAGTGTGGGGGGCTCTGGGGCCAACGTCCTGACTTTC.

This clonotype appeared many times. CDR3 DNA: TGTGCCAGCAGCCAAAAAACGGGACTAGCGGGAGGGTACGAGCAGTACTTC. It encodes CASSQKTGLAGGYEQYF. The rearrangement joins TRBV7-2 to TRBJ2-7; 16 bases fit TRBD2. Unmatched junction bases numbered 8, after V lost 5 bases and J lost 4 bases. This CDR3 spans 17 amino acids. Germline CDR1 reads SGHTA; CDR2 reads FQGNSA. Complete variable domain (other parts from reference TRBV7-2 and TRBJ2-7): GAGVSQSPSNKVTEKGKDVELRCDPISGHTALYWYRQSLGQGLEFLIYFQGNSAPDKSGLPSDRFSAERTGGSVSTLTIQRTQQEDSAVYLCASSQKTGLAGGYEQYFGPGTRLTVT.

DNA for the CDR3: TGCAGTGCTAGAGATCGAATAGCTGGAAACAATGAGCAGTTCTTC. Residues: CSARDRIAGNNEQFF. The rearrangement joins TRBV20-1 to TRBJ2-1; D gene ambiguous. V shed 0 bases and J shed 5 bases, with 14 bases lying between them. The V gene's germline CDR1 is DFQATT and CDR2 SNEGSKA (reference sequence). The length of the CDR3 is 15 residues.

The gene calls are TRBV12-3 or TRBV12-4 and TRBJ2-7; possible D gene TRBD1, 6 bases. Trimming removed 0 bases at V and 3 bases at J, with 18 bases between. The CDR3 has 17 residues. As DNA, the CDR3 is TGTGCCAGCAGTTTAGCGCAAGGGGGAATCACCGTCTACGAGCAGTACTTC. As protein: CASSLAQGGITVYEQYF.

This clonotype was detected a few times. CDR3 in DNA: TGTGCCACCAGCAGAGATTTGGGACAGGGGGCGAATTCACCCCTCCACTTT. It encodes CATSRDLGQGANSPLHF. The V call is TRBV15, the J call TRBJ1-6; 12 bases are shared with TRBD1. Germline loops: CDR1 LNHNV, CDR2 YYDKDF (reference sequence). The CDR3 loop spans 17 amino acids. Unmatched junction bases numbered 4, after V lost 0 bases and J lost 7 bases.

This clonotype was seen many times. The chain joins TRBV18 to TRBJ2-3, with TRBD1 matching 9 bases. The CDR3 has 14 amino acids. The V gene end was trimmed by 8 bases and the J gene end by 6 bases; junction bases not matched to a gene: 9. Per germline, CDR1 KGHSH and CDR2 LQKENI. Written as DNA, the CDR3 is TGTGCCAGCAGCCCACGGACAGGGGAGGATACGCAGTATTTT. As protein: CASSPRTGEDTQYF.

The J gene is TRBJ2-3, the V gene TRBV20-1; 7 bases match TRBD1. This CDR3 comprises 14 residues. The germline gives CDR1 DFQATT, CDR2 SNEGSKA (reference sequence). V was clipped by 0 bases and J by 1 base; unmatched bases: 1. The CDR3 sequence is CSARDGTGTDTQYF. CDR3 DNA sequence: TGCAGTGCTAGAGATGGGACAGGCACAGATACGCAGTATTTT.